Below are 19 T cell receptor beta chains sequenced from a single sample in a study of blood T cell repertoires in COVID-19. Sequencing used immunoSEQ multiplex PCR; TCRdb keeps in-frame clones, though not all of them. The table has some 120,000 clones, approximately 84% seen once. Input material: peripheral blood. Receptors originate from a human donor in a cohort sampled during active COVID-19.

V usage is TRBV2 and J usage is TRBJ2-3; TRBD1 is a possible D gene (6 bases). Trimming took off 7 bases at V and 0 bases at J, with 14 bases between the two ends. The CDR3 contains 15 residues. Germline lookup yields CDR1 SNHLY and CDR2 FYNNEI. The chain's CDR3 is CASKGESASTDTQYF. The CDR3, as DNA: TGTGCCAGCAAGGGGGAATCGGCAAGCACAGATACGCAGTATTTT.

The chain is built from TRBV15 and TRBJ2-7, with D tentatively TRBD2 (6 bases). CDR3 length: 17 residues. Looked up from germline, CDR1 is LNHNV and CDR2 is YYDKDF (reference sequence). V shed 0 bases and J shed 7 bases, with 22 bases lying between them. The CDR3 is CATSRDVGGTLMGEQYF. CDR3 sequence (DNA): TGTGCCACCAGCAGAGATGTGGGGGGAACATTAATGGGAGAGCAGTACTTC. The full variable domain, completed using reference TRBV15 and TRBJ2-7, is DAMVIQNPRYQVTQFGKPVTLSCSQTLNHNVMYWYQQKSSQAPKLLFHYYDKDFNNEADTPDNFQSRRPNTSFCFLDIRSPGLGDTAMYLCATSRDVGGTLMGEQYFGPGTRLTVT.

This clone has only a few counts. The gene calls are TRBV19 and TRBJ1-5, with TRBD1 matching over 11 bases. CDR3 length equals 17 residues. Trimming took 6 bases from V and 1 from J; bases not matched to a gene: 8. Per the germline V gene, CDR1 is LNHDA and CDR2 is SQIVND (reference sequence). The DNA for the CDR3 is TGTGCCAGTAGCTTCCGGGACAGGGGGGTGAGCAATCAGCCCCAGCATTTT. Translated: CASSFRDRGVSNQPQHF.

The chain joins TRBV7-2 to TRBJ2-1; tentatively, D is TRBD1 (6 bases). Trimming stripped 7 bases from V and 4 bases from J, with 11 bases between. CDR3 length: 13 amino acids. Germline CDR1 is SGHTA and CDR2 is FQGNSA. The CDR3 DNA reads TGTGCCAGCACCCCGGACAGTTACAATGAGCAGTTCTTC. It specifies CASTPDSYNEQFF.

The chain recombines TRBV7-2 with TRBJ2-7; 9 bases are a match to TRBD2. Germline CDR1 and CDR2: SGHTA and FQGNSA. The ends lost 9 bases at V and 0 bases at J; junction bases unmatched: 6. This CDR3 contains 14 residues. The CDR3 nucleotides read TGTGCCAGAAAAAAGCGGGGGGACTCCTACGAGCAGTACTTC. Translating gives CARKKRGDSYEQYF.

The V gene is TRBV9, the J gene TRBJ2-1; 10 bases align to TRBD1. Germline assignment: CDR1 SGDLS and CDR2 YYNGEE. J gave up 8 bases and V 7 bases, and 12 bases lay outside the gene matches. CDR3 length: 15 amino acids. The CDR3 is CASSYRDRGGDEQFF. For the CDR3, the DNA is TGTGCCAGCTCTTACCGGGACAGGGGAGGGGATGAGCAGTTCTTC.

V usage is TRBV19 and J usage is TRBJ2-1; 7 nucleotides line up with TRBD1. After removal of 5 bases from V and 6 bases from J, the junction contained 4 bases not matched to a gene. The V gene's germline CDR1 is LNHDA and CDR2 SQIVND (reference sequence). This CDR3 has 13 residues. Here the CDR3 DNA reads TGTGCCAGTAGTGTAACAGGGGTCAATGAGCAGTTCTTC. As protein: CASSVTGVNEQFF.

The CDR3 DNA is TGTGCCAGCAGCTATAGTTGGGCTAGCGGGGGGTCCTCCTACAATGAGCAGTTCTTC. Encoded protein: CASSYSWASGGSSYNEQFF. This sequence joins TRBV7-6 and TRBJ2-1, with 11 bases identical to TRBD2. The CDR3 is 19 residues long. Germline CDR1 is SGHVS and CDR2 is FNYEAQ. V shed 4 bases, J shed 0 bases, and the junction held 11 bases outside the gene matches.

This sequence joins TRBV7-9 and TRBJ1-1; 8 bases are a match to TRBD1. Trimming cost V 1 base and J 1 base; bases outside gene matches: 5. Per the germline V gene, CDR1 is SEHNR and CDR2 is FQNEAQ (reference sequence). This CDR3 is built from 16 residues. In DNA, the CDR3 is TGTGCCAGCAGCTTAGAGGGACAGGCACCGAACACTGAAGCTTTCTTT. Its protein product is CASSLEGQAPNTEAFF.

The rearrangement uses TRBV5-1 and TRBJ2-7; 9 positions match TRBD1. The germline V gene has CDR1 SGHRS and CDR2 YFSETQ. The CDR3 loop spans 16 amino acids. With 0 bases clipped from V and 4 bases from J, the junction kept 8 bases outside the gene matches. The DNA for the CDR3 is TGCGCCAGCAGCTTGGGACAGGGGGTTCTTAGGTACGAGCAGTACTTC. Protein product: CASSLGQGVLRYEQYF.

This chain uses TRBV3-1 (or the pseudogene TRBV3-2) with TRBJ1-2; unclear D gene. Germline V gene sequence: CDR1 LGHDT, CDR2 YNNKEL (reference sequence). V lost 8 bases and J lost 4, with 17 bases in between. The CDR3 loop spans 14 amino acids. The CDR3 sequence: CASGEGSWGYGYTF. The DNA for the CDR3 is TGTGCCAGCGGGGAGGGCAGCTGGGGCTATGGCTACACCTTC.

The V gene is TRBV2, the J gene TRBJ2-3; TRBD2 aligns across 13 bases. The germline V gene has CDR1 SNHLY and CDR2 FYNNEI. V trimming: 8 bases; J trimming: 6 bases; junction bases outside the gene matches: 5. The CDR3 runs 14 residues. CDR3 sequence (DNA): TGTGCCAGCGGACTAGCGGGGGACTGGGATACGCAGTATTTT. As protein: CASGLAGDWDTQYF.

This clone was recorded a few times. This rearrangement joins TRBV5-1 to TRBJ1-2, with 8 bases that match TRBD1. With V trimmed by 3 bases and J by 3 bases, 4 bases remained unmatched. There are 14 residues in the CDR3. Germline values: CDR1 SGHRS, CDR2 YFSETQ. The CDR3 protein is CASSSTGGDYGYTF. As DNA, the CDR3 is TGCGCCAGCAGCTCTACAGGGGGTGACTATGGCTACACCTTC.

The rearrangement uses TRBV4-1 and TRBJ2-3; a possible D gene is TRBD2 (5 bases). From germline, CDR1 is MGHRA and CDR2 YSYEKL. The ends were cut back, 3 bases at V and 6 bases at J, with 19 bases in the middle. The CDR3 has 16 residues. CDR3 nucleotide sequence: TGCGCCAGCAGCCATCTAGGACCGGAGGCGCGTGATACGCAGTATTTT. It translates to CASSHLGPEARDTQYF.

This rearrangement joins TRBV9 to TRBJ2-7; 10 nucleotides line up with TRBD2. The V segment lost 4 bases and the J segment 2 bases; nucleotides outside the gene matches: 9. The CDR3 has 16 residues. CDR1 and CDR2 (germline): SGDLS, YYNGEE. The CDR3 spells CASSKLAGRTPYEQYF. CDR3 coding DNA: TGTGCCAGCAGCAAACTAGCGGGGCGAACCCCCTACGAGCAGTACTTC.

The genes are TRBV4-2 and TRBJ2-5, with 9 bases that match TRBD1. The V and J ends lost 0 bases and 2 bases, in that order; junction bases with no gene match: 4. The CDR3 has 16 amino acids. The germline CDR1 and CDR2 sequences are LGHNA and YNFKEQ. CDR3 nucleotides: TGTGCCAGCAGCCAAGAACCTGGGACAGGGCAAGAGACCCAGTACTTC. It is translated as CASSQEPGTGQETQYF.

This chain uses TRBV6-6 with TRBJ2-1; possibly TRBD2 for D (7 bases). Germline-derived CDR1 and CDR2 are MNHNY and SVGAGI (reference sequence). This CDR3 is built from 13 residues. Trimming removed 10 bases at V and 7 bases at J, with 17 bases between. This chain's CDR3 is CAIAGAPRNEQFF. The CDR3 DNA follows: TGTGCCATCGCGGGGGCCCCGCGGAATGAGCAGTTCTTC.

The chain employs TRBV19 and TRBJ2-1; 8 bases fit TRBD1. V shed 4 bases, J shed 3 bases, and the junction held 8 bases outside the gene matches. Germline CDR1 LNHDA, CDR2 SQIVND (reference sequence). The CDR3 loop spans 16 amino acids. DNA of the CDR3: TGTGCCAGTAGTAGATCAGGGGGCGGACGCTACAATGAGCAGTTCTTC. This codes for CASSRSGGGRYNEQFF.

CDR3 coding DNA: TGCAGTGCTAGTCGGCTAGCGGGAGGTTACAATGAGCAGTTCTTC. It specifies CSASRLAGGYNEQFF. The V gene is TRBV20-1, the J gene TRBJ2-1, with 11 positions matching TRBD2. The CDR3 loop spans 15 amino acids. The J segment lost 4 bases and the V segment lost 3 bases, leaving 5 bases of the junction unmatched. Germline CDR1 reads DFQATT; CDR2 reads SNEGSKA (reference sequence).